This TCR beta chain comes out of a study of blood T cell repertoires in COVID-19. Overall study: Material from acute and convalescent COVID-19 was sourced from the United States, Italy and Spain. The cDNA or gDNA used as material had been derived from T cells, B-cell-depleted T cells, or PBMCs.

This CDR3 is built from 12 residues. The germline V gene encodes CDR1 SNHLY and CDR2 FYNNEI. Deletions cut 7 bases from V and 3 bases from J, with 10 bases between. How the authors handled the data: How many nucleated cells were present was estimated from reference gene primer amplification. Clones were read by immunoSEQ multiplex PCR, and TCRdb kept only the in-frame ones, dropping some. The D gene and trimming were derived from the DNA, and the V and J assignments and clone size from that table. This sample has 75,000 to 100,000 clones, with under 85% found just once. This TCR was recovered from an older man with acute or convalescent COVID-19. Sequences were obtained from peripheral blood. The genes are TRBV2 and TRBJ2-7; D is ambiguous. The CDR3 DNA is TGTGCCAGCACCGAAAGAGGCTACGAGCAGTACTTC. Translation gives CASTERGYEQYF.